This is a list of T cell receptor beta chains from one sample in a study of CD8 T cells in Susac syndrome. TCRdb reanalysed the immunoSEQ multiplex PCR reads using MiXCR and keeps one entry per CDR3 protein. The table records about 120,000 distinct CDR3 sequences, roughly 94% of them present only once. Specimen: CD4+ T cells from PBMCs. The receptors stem from a human donor in good health. The CDR3 runs from the conserved cysteine through the conserved F or W. A D gene is named only where the DNA matches it firmly. A clone size is listed for some rows: how often the clone was seen (once, few, many), or a class if it is expanded.

D gene: TRBD1; V gene: TRBV5-1; clone size: few; CDR3 length: 14; J gene: TRBJ2-3; CDR3 DNA: TGCGCCAGCAGCCCAACAGGGGTGACAGATACGCAGTATTTT; CDR3 protein: CASSPTGVTDTQYF
D gene: TRBD1; V gene: TRBV28; clone size: NA; CDR3 length: 15; J gene: TRBJ2-5; CDR3 DNA: TGTGCCAGCAGTCTAGGACAGGCCCTACGGGAGACCCAGTACTTC; CDR3 protein: CASSLGQALRETQYF
D gene: TRBD2; V gene: TRBV7-6; clone size: once; CDR3 length: 17; J gene: TRBJ2-1; CDR3 DNA: TGTGCCAGCTCAAGAGTTAGCGGGCAGAGCTCCTACAATGAGCAGTTCTTC; CDR3 protein: CASSRVSGQSSYNEQFF
D gene: NA; V gene: TRBV2; clone size: NA; CDR3 length: 14; J gene: TRBJ1-4; CDR3 DNA: TGTGCCAGCAGTGAACAGGGATCTAATGAAAAACTGTTTTTT; CDR3 protein: CASSEQGSNEKLFF
D gene: NA; V gene: TRBV7-2; clone size: NA; CDR3 length: 12; J gene: TRBJ2-5; CDR3 DNA: TGTGCCAGCAGCTTAGACGAAGAGACCCAGTACTTC; CDR3 protein: CASSLDEETQYF
D gene: TRBD2; V gene: TRBV18; clone size: NA; CDR3 length: 16; J gene: TRBJ2-3; CDR3 DNA: TGTGCCAGCTCACCAAGACGGGAGGTCTTCACAGATACGCAGTATTTT; CDR3 protein: CASSPRREVFTDTQYF
D gene: NA; V gene: TRBV6-1; clone size: NA; CDR3 length: 16; J gene: TRBJ2-3; CDR3 DNA: TGTGCCAGCAGAGACCTTAGCGGAGGGCGCACAGATACGCAGTATTTT; CDR3 protein: CASRDLSGGRTDTQYF
D gene: TRBD1; V gene: TRBV29-1; clone size: NA; CDR3 length: 11; J gene: TRBJ1-1; CDR3 DNA: TGCGGCGGGACAGAGAACACTGAAGCTTTCTTT; CDR3 protein: CGGTENTEAFF
D gene: NA; V gene: TRBV6-5; clone size: NA; CDR3 length: 18; J gene: TRBJ2-5; CDR3 DNA: TGTGCCAGCAGTTACTCGGGGGTCGCTAGTAGACAGCGAGAGACCCAGTACTTC; CDR3 protein: CASSYSGVASRQRETQYF
D gene: TRBD1; V gene: TRBV20-1; clone size: NA; CDR3 length: 13; J gene: TRBJ2-3; CDR3 DNA: TGCAGTGCTACAGACAGGGATAGAGATACGCAGTATTTT; CDR3 protein: CSATDRDRDTQYF
D gene: NA; V gene: TRBV27; clone size: NA; CDR3 length: 16; J gene: TRBJ2-5; CDR3 DNA: TGTGCCAGCAGTTTGACCCTTTTCACAGGGAAAGAGACCCAGTACTTC; CDR3 protein: CASSLTLFTGKETQYF
D gene: TRBD1; V gene: TRBV19; clone size: NA; CDR3 length: 13; J gene: TRBJ1-5; CDR3 DNA: TGTGCCTCCGGGGGACAGCACGATCAGCCCCAGCATTTT; CDR3 protein: CASGGQHDQPQHF
D gene: NA; V gene: TRBV30; clone size: NA; CDR3 length: 12; J gene: TRBJ2-3; CDR3 DNA: TGTGCCTGGACCATAACAGGGAGGGCGCAGTATTTT; CDR3 protein: CAWTITGRAQYF
D gene: NA; V gene: TRBV6-1; clone size: NA; CDR3 length: 15; J gene: TRBJ1-6; CDR3 DNA: TGTGCCAGCACTAAGAATGCTGACTTCGGTTCACCCCTCCACTTT; CDR3 protein: CASTKNADFGSPLHF
D gene: NA; V gene: TRBV29-1; clone size: NA; CDR3 length: 14; J gene: TRBJ2-5; CDR3 DNA: TGCAGCGTGGATCCCGGGGCCCTAGGGGAGACCCAGTACTTC; CDR3 protein: CSVDPGALGETQYF